One and the same sample provided the 14 T cell receptor beta chains below, sequenced in a study of T cell changes during pregnancy in multiple sclerosis. The data were produced by immunoSEQ multiplex PCR, yet TCRdb's version contains in-frame clones alone and is incomplete. The sample carries approximately 47,000 clones, about 93% recorded once. The sample in question was CD4+ T cells from peripheral blood mononuclear cells, obtained in the first trimester of pregnancy. These receptors were collected from a female donor with multiple sclerosis, enrolled in a pregnancy study.

The V call is TRBV7-9, the J call TRBJ2-7; 10 positions agree with TRBD2. Trimming removed 1 base from V and 4 bases from J; junction bases left unmatched: 4. The CDR3 contains 15 residues. CDR1 and CDR2 (germline): SEHNR, FQNEAQ (reference sequence). CDR3: CASSLVLAGRYEQYF. The CDR3 DNA reads as TGTGCCAGCAGCTTAGTACTAGCGGGGAGGTACGAGCAGTACTTC.

This clone has a handful of counts. This chain joins TRBV19 and TRBJ2-7, with TRBD1 identical over 7 bases. Germline loops: CDR1 LNHDA, CDR2 SQIVND (reference sequence). The trim removed 0 bases at V and 5 bases at J, leaving 4 bases unmatched. The CDR3 spans 14 residues. In DNA form, the CDR3 reads TGTGCCAGTAGTATAGAAGGCAGGGGGAACGAGCAGTACTTC. Protein: CASSIEGRGNEQYF.

Only one count was recorded for this clone. The chain links TRBV6-1 to TRBJ2-1; TRBD2 matches at 7 bases. Looked up from germline, CDR1 is MNHNS and CDR2 is SASEGT. J gave up 3 bases and V 0 bases, and 5 bases lay outside the gene matches. The CDR3 has 16 amino acids. CDR3 nucleotides: TGTGCCAGCAGTGAAGCGCTTGGCGGGGGCTACAATGAGCAGTTCTTC. Protein sequence: CASSEALGGGYNEQFF.

This chain uses TRBV9 with TRBJ1-2, with 7 bases aligning to TRBD1. The CDR3 totals 15 residues. V shed 0 bases and J 8 bases; nucleotides not matched to a gene: 10. From germline, CDR1 is SGDLS and CDR2 YYNGEE. CDR3 loop: CASSVDILRDSGYTF. The CDR3, as DNA: TGTGCCAGCAGCGTAGACATTTTGAGGGACAGCGGCTACACCTTC.

The chain combines TRBV2 with TRBJ1-2; the match to TRBD1 covers 8 bases. CDR1 SNHLY and CDR2 FYNNEI come from the germline V gene. V trimming: 5 bases; J trimming: 6 bases; junction bases outside the gene matches: 2. The CDR3 extends over 12 amino acids. DNA for the CDR3: TGTGCCAGCAGTCCGACAGGGGATGGCTACACCTTC. It codes for CASSPTGDGYTF.

This clone was counted once. The rearrangement links TRBV7-3 to TRBJ2-5; D gene uncertain. Germline V gene sequence: CDR1 SGHTA, CDR2 FQGTGA. The CDR3 has 13 residues. Trimming cost V 4 bases and J 5 bases, with 11 bases left between them. DNA of the CDR3: TGTGCCAGCAGCTCAGCCGGGTCCGAGACCCAGTACTTC. Its protein is CASSSAGSETQYF.

J is TRBJ2-1 and V is TRBV5-1, with a possible D match to TRBD1 (5 bases). The CDR3 totals 17 residues. The V end was cut by 3 bases, the J end by 4 bases, with 20 bases between. Per the germline V gene, CDR1 is SGHRS and CDR2 is YFSETQ. CDR3 amino acids: CASSSTIRVGIYNEQFF. The DNA of the CDR3 is TGCGCCAGCAGCTCCACTATCAGGGTGGGGATATACAATGAGCAGTTCTTC.

This sequence joins TRBV19 and TRBJ1-1; 7 positions agree with TRBD1. Germline loops: CDR1 LNHDA, CDR2 SQIVND (reference sequence). V trimming: 6 bases; J trimming: 1 base; junction bases outside the gene matches: 8. The CDR3 sequence is 15 residues long. Written as DNA, the CDR3 is TGTGCCAGTAGCCGGACAGGTTTTACGAACACTGAAGCTTTCTTT. Translated: CASSRTGFTNTEAFF.

The table lists this clone with a count of one. The V call is TRBV4-1, the J call TRBJ2-3, with 7 bases matching TRBD2. The germline V gene encodes CDR1 MGHRA and CDR2 YSYEKL. This CDR3 spans 16 amino acids. V trimming: 3 bases; J trimming: 1 base; junction bases outside the gene matches: 7. This CDR3 is CASSQRRGSGTDTQYF. CDR3 DNA: TGCGCCAGCAGCCAGAGGCGGGGGAGCGGCACAGATACGCAGTATTTT.

The chain couples TRBV7-6 to TRBJ2-2; no clear D gene. Germline V gene data show CDR1 as SGHVS and CDR2 as FNYEAQ. The CDR3 spans 16 residues. The V gene lost 1 base and the J gene lost 4 bases, with 13 bases spanning the gap. This chain's CDR3 is CASSLVVGRSTGELFF. DNA for the CDR3: TGTGCCAGCAGCTTAGTTGTGGGCAGGTCCACCGGGGAGCTGTTTTTT.

The rearrangement uses TRBV19 and TRBJ1-6; a weak D match, TRBD1 (6 bases). This CDR3 is 13 amino acids long. CDR1 is LNHDA, CDR2 SQIVND, per germline (reference sequence). The ends were cut back, 6 bases at V and 8 bases at J, with 11 bases in the middle. CDR3 sequence (DNA): TGTGCCAGTAGCGTCAGGGGTGATTCACCCCTCCACTTT. It is translated as CASSVRGDSPLHF.

V usage is TRBV19 and J usage is TRBJ1-5; D remains unclear. Germline V gene sequence: CDR1 LNHDA, CDR2 SQIVND (reference sequence). The CDR3 has 14 residues. The V and J ends lost 6 bases and 5 bases respectively, with 14 bases between them. The CDR3 protein is CASRGPRVDQPQHF. CDR3 DNA sequence: TGTGCCAGTAGGGGTCCTCGGGTCGATCAGCCCCAGCATTTT.

The chain employs TRBV7-9 and TRBJ1-1; unclear D gene. The CDR3 has 14 residues. Germline CDR1 reads SEHNR; CDR2 reads FQNEAQ (reference sequence). V shed 3 bases and J shed 6 bases, with 14 bases lying between them. The CDR3 region is CASSFSITRAEAFF. In DNA form, the CDR3 reads TGTGCCAGCAGCTTCTCGATAACACGGGCTGAAGCTTTCTTT. Full variable domain (rest looked up from reference TRBV7-9 and TRBJ1-1): DTGVSQNPRHKITKRGQNVTFRCDPISEHNRLYWYRQTLGQGPEFLTYFQNEAQLEKSRLLSDRFSAERPKGSFSTLEIQRTEQGDSAMYLCASSFSITRAEAFFGQGTRLTVV.

The chain couples TRBV29-1 to TRBJ1-6; 7 bases are shared with TRBD1. The CDR3 has 13 residues. Germline values: CDR1 SQVTM, CDR2 ANQGSEA. J gave up 3 bases and V 6 bases, and 2 bases lay outside the gene matches. In nucleotides, the CDR3 is TGCAGCGTGGGGACAGACTATAATTCACCCCTCCACTTT. Translation gives CSVGTDYNSPLHF. The whole variable domain, filled in from reference TRBV29-1 and TRBJ1-6, reads SAVISQKPSRDICQRGTSLTIQCQVDSQVTMMFWYRQQPGQSLTLIATANQGSEATYESGFVIDKFPISRPNLTFSTLTVSNMSPEDSSIYLCSVGTDYNSPLHFGNGTRLTVT.